Below are 8 T cell receptor beta chains sequenced from a single sample in a study of blood T cell repertoires in COVID-19. The data were produced by immunoSEQ multiplex PCR, yet TCRdb's version contains in-frame clones alone and is incomplete. Counted here are nearly 350,000 clones, roughly 86% occurring once; the ten biggest clones make up approximately 7.4%. Sequencing input: peripheral blood. Receptors were obtained from an older woman with COVID-19, enrolled during active disease.

The chain employs TRBV21-1 and TRBJ1-2. TRBV21-1 is annotated as a pseudogene. The CDR3 is 11 residues long. The DNA of the CDR3 is TGTGCCAGCAGCAAAGACGGTGGCTACACCTTC. Its translation: CASSKDGGYTF.

This clone was seen only a few times. The chain carries TRBV18 and TRBJ1-2; 10 bases match TRBD1. V lost 6 bases to trimming and J lost 2 bases; unmatched junction nucleotides: 15. CDR3 length equals 18 residues. The germline gives CDR1 KGHSH, CDR2 LQKENI. In DNA, the CDR3 is TGTGCCAGCTCGCCAAACCCCGGGACAGGGGCTTCCAACTATGGCTACACCTTC. It encodes CASSPNPGTGASNYGYTF. The complete variable domain, with remaining parts taken from reference TRBV18 and TRBJ1-2, reads NAGVMQNPRHLVRRRGQEARLRCSPMKGHSHVYWYRQLPEEGLKFMVYLQKENIIDESGMPKERFSAEFPKEGPSILRIQQVVRGDSAAYFCASSPNPGTGASNYGYTFGSGTRLTVV.

The chain carries TRBV19 and TRBJ1-6; D might be TRBD1 (5 bases). Germline CDR1 LNHDA, CDR2 SQIVND (reference sequence). The CDR3 contains 15 residues. Trimming shortened V by 3 bases and J by 3 bases, and 9 bases separated the two germline ends. In DNA, the CDR3 is TGTGCCAGTAGTATTCCGGGACTCTATAATTCACCCCTCCACTTT. This translates into CASSIPGLYNSPLHF. The full variable domain, in which reference TRBV19 and TRBJ1-6 provide the parts outside the CDR3, is DGGITQSPKYLFRKEGQNVTLSCEQNLNHDAMYWYRQDPGQGLRLIYYSQIVNDFQKGDIAEGYSVSREKKESFPLTVTSAQKNPTAFYLCASSIPGLYNSPLHFGNGTRLTVT.

This clone has only a few counts. The chain joins TRBV7-2 to TRBJ1-2; D perhaps matches TRBD1 (6 bases). The V end lost 5 bases, the J end lost 2 bases, and 12 bases lay between the germline ends. CDR3 size: 14 residues. Germline CDR1 reads SGHTA; CDR2 reads FQGNSA. The CDR3 is CASSEPGQNYGYTF. DNA for the CDR3: TGTGCCAGCAGCGAGCCGGGACAAAACTATGGCTACACCTTC.

This chain uses TRBV18 with TRBJ1-5; D call uncertain. This CDR3 has 14 amino acids. Germline V gives CDR1 KGHSH, CDR2 LQKENI. Trimming pared 2 bases from V and 6 bases from J, leaving 11 bases between. The CDR3 reads CASSPGEGSQPQHF. Here the CDR3 DNA reads TGTGCCAGCTCACCAGGGGAGGGAAGTCAGCCCCAGCATTTT.

V usage is TRBV6-6 and J usage is TRBJ1-2, with D perhaps matching TRBD1 (5 bases). The V end was cut by 8 bases, the J end by 0 bases, with 13 bases between. Germline-derived CDR1 and CDR2 are MNHNY and SVGAGI (reference sequence). CDR3 length: 14 residues. The CDR3 nucleotides read TGTGCCAGCGAACAGGATTTCGCTAACTATGGCTACACCTTC. Its protein product is CASEQDFANYGYTF.

The V call is TRBV5-1, the J call TRBJ2-3, with 12 bases matching TRBD2. This CDR3 comprises 17 residues. Germline V gene lookup returns CDR1 SGHRS and CDR2 YFSETQ. J lost 11 bases, V lost 2 bases, and 15 bases had no gene match. The CDR3 coding sequence is TGCGCCAGCAGCTTCCCTCTAGCGGGGGGGGCTGAGCGGGAGCAGTATTTT. This sequence encodes CASSFPLAGGAEREQYF.

In regard to this clone: The same CDR3 also results from other DNA sequences found in this sample. The chain couples TRBV19 to TRBJ1-1; D is uncertain. The CDR3 is 13 amino acids. Trimming left V 3 bases short and J 1 base short, with 6 bases between. The germline CDR1 and CDR2 sequences are LNHDA and SQIVND (reference sequence). CDR3 sequence reads: CASSIGRNTEAFF. The CDR3 coding sequence is TGTGCCAGTAGTATTGGCCGGAACACTGAAGCTTTCTTT.